These 12 T cell receptor beta chains were all obtained from the same sample, sequenced in a study of PD-L1 blockade in urothelial cancer. Time point defined: pretreatment peripheral blood. Assay used: immunoSEQ multiplex PCR; TCRdb lists only in-frame clones, some missing. The table lists 54,000 or so clones, 84% of them singletons, with less than 1.5% in the top ten. The specimen was PBMCs, collected around atezolizumab (anti-PD-L1) treatment. These receptors all come from a man over 45 with urothelial cancer.

CDR3 bases: TGCGCCAGCAGTTTCGGGTGGGATACGCAGTATTTT. It yields the protein CASSFGWDTQYF. V usage is TRBV10-2 and J usage is TRBJ2-3; D remains ambiguous. The ends were cut back, 5 bases at V and 6 bases at J, with 9 bases in the middle. CDR3 length: 12 amino acids. Germline V lookup: CDR1 WSHSY, CDR2 SAAADI.

The V gene is TRBV23-1, the J gene TRBJ1-6; D call uncertain. TRBV23-1 is filed as an ORF, its function uncertain. The CDR3 consists of 16 residues. Trimming shortened V by 4 bases and J by 12 bases, and 22 bases separated the two germline ends. The CDR3 reads CASSRKGILPGLPLHF. In DNA form, the CDR3 reads TGCGCCAGCAGTCGAAAGGGTATACTCCCGGGGTTACCCCTCCACTTT.

The chain recombines TRBV2 with TRBJ1-1; D is ambiguous. Germline loops: CDR1 SNHLY, CDR2 FYNNEI. This CDR3 spans 11 amino acids. V was clipped by 10 bases and J by 7 bases, with 13 bases between them. CDR3 region: CAMLLRIEAFF. DNA for the CDR3: TGTGCCATGTTGCTGAGGATTGAAGCTTTCTTT. The entire variable domain, with the rest obtained from reference TRBV2 and TRBJ1-1, is as follows: EPEVTQTPSHQVTQMGQEVILRCVPISNHLYFYWYRQILGQKVEFLVSFYNNEISEKSEIFDDQFSVERPDGSNFTLKIRSTKLEDSAMYFCAMLLRIEAFFGQGTRLTVV.

This clone was picked up a small number of times. The chain is built from TRBV2 and TRBJ2-7; D perhaps matches TRBD1 (6 bases). Trimming took 6 bases from V and 2 from J, leaving 11 bases between them. Germline V lookup: CDR1 SNHLY, CDR2 FYNNEI. The CDR3 runs 13 residues. The CDR3 DNA follows: TGTGCCAGCAGGAACACAGGGACCTACGAGCAGTACTTC. This sequence encodes CASRNTGTYEQYF.

The J gene is TRBJ2-5, the V gene TRBV29-1, with 8 bases identical to TRBD1. Germline CDR1 SQVTM, CDR2 ANQGSEA. V trimming: 3 bases; J trimming: 4 bases; junction bases outside the gene matches: 7. The CDR3 length is 14 residues. CDR3 nucleotide sequence: TGCAGCGTTGATTTCAGGGGGCACGGAGAGACCCAGTACTTC. Translating gives CSVDFRGHGETQYF.

Notes on this clone: Other DNA sequences in this specimen translate into the identical CDR3. This rearrangement joins TRBV5-1 to TRBJ2-7, with a weak D call TRBD2 (6 bases). Germline V CDR1 and CDR2: SGHRS, YFSETQ. The CDR3 consists of 14 residues. Trimming took off 7 bases at V and 5 bases at J, with 19 bases between the two ends. CDR3 DNA sequence: TGCGCCAGCTGGAGGCGGGACCAGATCCACGAGCAGTACTTC. The encoded protein is CASWRRDQIHEQYF.

This clone was observed a few times. The chain recombines TRBV6-1 with TRBJ1-1; D is perhaps TRBD1 (6 bases). Germline assignment: CDR1 MNHNS and CDR2 SASEGT. V dropped 6 bases and J dropped 4 bases, with 12 bases sitting between them. The CDR3 consists of 13 residues. In DNA, the CDR3 is TGTGCCAGCAGCCTAACAGGGCCCACTGAAGCTTTCTTT. It yields the protein CASSLTGPTEAFF.

The chain is built from TRBV13 and TRBJ2-7; 9 nucleotides line up with TRBD1. V was clipped by 4 bases and J by 3 bases; unmatched bases: 10. CDR3 length equals 16 residues. The germline V gene has CDR1 PRHDT and CDR2 FYEKMQ (reference sequence). The CDR3 nucleotides are TGTGCCAGCAGCTCCGATACAGGGGGCAAAGGCTACGAGCAGTACTTC. Translation gives CASSSDTGGKGYEQYF.

Only a few counts were recorded for this clone. This chain joins TRBV19 and TRBJ2-7; 11 bases line up with TRBD2. The CDR3 consists of 17 residues. Trimming at V came to 4 bases and at J to 2 bases, leaving 10 bases not matched to a gene. Germline CDR1 is LNHDA and CDR2 is SQIVND (reference sequence). DNA of the CDR3: TGTGCCAGTAGTACACTAGCGGGGGCGTCCGCGACCTACGAGCAGTACTTC. This translates into CASSTLAGASATYEQYF.

This chain connects TRBV29-1 to TRBJ2-1, with TRBD2 as a possible D gene (5 bases). The germline V gene has CDR1 SQVTM and CDR2 ANQGSEA. V dropped 6 bases and J dropped 6 bases, with 18 bases sitting between them. The CDR3 has 14 amino acids. The CDR3 sequence is CSVGPSLNSNEQFF. CDR3 sequence (DNA): TGCAGCGTCGGTCCTAGCCTTAACTCCAATGAGCAGTTCTTC.

This clone was found once. The chain joins TRBV25-1 to TRBJ2-1, with a weak D call TRBD2 (5 bases). CDR3 size: 16 residues. Trimming removed 6 bases from V and 0 bases from J, with 15 bases in between. The germline V gene encodes CDR1 MGHDK and CDR2 SYGVNS. This CDR3 reads CASSGVPPSSYNEQFF. Written as DNA, the CDR3 is TGTGCCAGCAGCGGGGTCCCACCGAGCTCCTACAATGAGCAGTTCTTC.

In its sample, this clone was seen once. The chain couples TRBV2 to TRBJ2-5; 12 nucleotides line up with TRBD2. Germline V lookup: CDR1 SNHLY, CDR2 FYNNEI. The CDR3 is 15 amino acids. Trimming removed 6 bases from V and 4 bases from J; junction bases left unmatched: 6. The CDR3 DNA reads TGTGCCAGCAGGTGGACTAGCGGGAACCTAGAGACCCAGTACTTC. Amino acid sequence: CASRWTSGNLETQYF.